This entry features one T cell receptor beta chain sequence. The sample is drawn from a study of cytotoxic CD8 clonotypes in ibrutinib-treated CLL. Sequencing used immunoSEQ multiplex PCR; TCRdb keeps in-frame clones, though not all of them. The sample consists of roughly 150,000 clones, under 90% of them appearing once. This CDR3 region has 15 residues. Trimming took 0 bases from V and 2 from J, leaving 11 bases between them. The V gene's germline CDR1 is MNHNY and CDR2 SVGAGI (reference sequence). The origin of this receptor is a human donor with chronic lymphocytic leukemia. Sequencing used PBMCs, obtained after 24 months of ibrutinib treatment. This sequence joins TRBV6-6 and TRBJ2-7, with D unclear. CDR3 amino acids: CASSYSGSPTYEQYF. DNA for the CDR3: TGTGCCAGCAGTTACTCGGGCAGCCCTACCTACGAGCAGTACTTC.